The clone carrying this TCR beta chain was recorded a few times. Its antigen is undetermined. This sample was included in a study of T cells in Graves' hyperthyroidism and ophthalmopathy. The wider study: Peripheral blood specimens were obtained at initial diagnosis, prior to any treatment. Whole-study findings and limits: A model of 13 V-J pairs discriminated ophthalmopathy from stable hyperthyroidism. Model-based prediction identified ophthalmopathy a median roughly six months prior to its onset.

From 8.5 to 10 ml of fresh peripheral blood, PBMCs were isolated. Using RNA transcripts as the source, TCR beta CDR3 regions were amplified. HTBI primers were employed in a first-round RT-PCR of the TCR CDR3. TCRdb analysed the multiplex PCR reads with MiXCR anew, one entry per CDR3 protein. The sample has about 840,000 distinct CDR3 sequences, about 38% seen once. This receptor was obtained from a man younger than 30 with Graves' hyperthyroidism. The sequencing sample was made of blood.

CDR3 amino acids: CASSPGQGVVETQYF. The DNA of the CDR3 is TGTGCCAGCAGCCCCGGACAGGGAGTGGTTGAGACCCAGTACTTC. The rearrangement links TRBV12-3 or TRBV12-4 to TRBJ2-5; TRBD1 matches at 8 bases. With 6 bases clipped from V and 5 bases from J, the junction kept 11 bases outside the gene matches. The CDR3 runs to 15 residues.